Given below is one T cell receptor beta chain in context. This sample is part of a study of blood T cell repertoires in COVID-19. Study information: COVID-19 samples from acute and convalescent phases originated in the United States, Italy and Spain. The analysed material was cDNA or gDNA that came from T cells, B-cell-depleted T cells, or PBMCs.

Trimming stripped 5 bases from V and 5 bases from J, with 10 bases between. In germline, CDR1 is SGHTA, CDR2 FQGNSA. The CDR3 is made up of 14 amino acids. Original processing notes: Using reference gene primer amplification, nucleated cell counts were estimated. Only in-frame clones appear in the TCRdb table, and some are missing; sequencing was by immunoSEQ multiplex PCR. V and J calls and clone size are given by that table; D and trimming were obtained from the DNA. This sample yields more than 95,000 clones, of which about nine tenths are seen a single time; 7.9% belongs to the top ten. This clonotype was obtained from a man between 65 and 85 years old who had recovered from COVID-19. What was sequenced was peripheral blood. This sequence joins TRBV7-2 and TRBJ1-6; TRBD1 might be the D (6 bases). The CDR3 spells CASSGNRDNSPLHF. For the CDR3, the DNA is TGTGCCAGCAGCGGCAACAGGGATAATTCACCCCTCCACTTT.